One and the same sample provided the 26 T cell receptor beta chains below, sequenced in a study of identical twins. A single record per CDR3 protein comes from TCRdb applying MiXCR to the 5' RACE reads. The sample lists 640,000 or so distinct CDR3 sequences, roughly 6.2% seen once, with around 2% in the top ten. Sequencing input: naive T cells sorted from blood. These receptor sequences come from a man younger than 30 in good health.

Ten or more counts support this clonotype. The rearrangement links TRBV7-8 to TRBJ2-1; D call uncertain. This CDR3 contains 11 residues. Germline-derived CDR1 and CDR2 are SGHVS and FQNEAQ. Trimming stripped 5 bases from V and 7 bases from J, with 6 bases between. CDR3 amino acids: CASSDWNEQFF. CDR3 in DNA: TGTGCCAGCAGCGATTGGAATGAGCAGTTCTTC.

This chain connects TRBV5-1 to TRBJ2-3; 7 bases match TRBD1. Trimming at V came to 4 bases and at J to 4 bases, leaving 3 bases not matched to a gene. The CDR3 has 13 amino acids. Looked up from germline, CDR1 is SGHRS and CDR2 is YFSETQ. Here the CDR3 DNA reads TGCGCCAGCAGCCAAGGGGGCTCAGATACGCAGTATTTT. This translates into CASSQGGSDTQYF.

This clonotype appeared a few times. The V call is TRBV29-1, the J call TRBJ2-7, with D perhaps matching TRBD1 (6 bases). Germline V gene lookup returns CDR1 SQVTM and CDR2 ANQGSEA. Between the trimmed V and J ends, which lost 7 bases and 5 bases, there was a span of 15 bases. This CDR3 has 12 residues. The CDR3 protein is CSATGPRNEQYF. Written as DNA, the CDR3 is TGCAGCGCTACAGGGCCTCGGAACGAGCAGTACTTC.

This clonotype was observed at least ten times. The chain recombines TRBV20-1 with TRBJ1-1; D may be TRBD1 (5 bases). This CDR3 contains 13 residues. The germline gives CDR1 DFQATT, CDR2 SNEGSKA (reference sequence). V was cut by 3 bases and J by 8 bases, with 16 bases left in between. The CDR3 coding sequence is TGCAGTGCTAGCGGGTACGCAGGGCTAGAAGCTTTCTTT. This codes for CSASGYAGLEAFF.

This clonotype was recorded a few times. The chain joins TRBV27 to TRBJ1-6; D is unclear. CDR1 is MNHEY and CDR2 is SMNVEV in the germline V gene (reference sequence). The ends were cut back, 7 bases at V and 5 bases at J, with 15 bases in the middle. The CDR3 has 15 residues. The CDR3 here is CASKVLSPNNSPLHF. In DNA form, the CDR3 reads TGTGCCAGCAAGGTTCTAAGTCCCAATAATTCACCCCTCCACTTT.

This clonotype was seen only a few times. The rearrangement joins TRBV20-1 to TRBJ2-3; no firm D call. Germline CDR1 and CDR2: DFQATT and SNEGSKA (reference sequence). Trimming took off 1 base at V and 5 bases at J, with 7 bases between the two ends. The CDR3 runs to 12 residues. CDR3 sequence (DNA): TGCAGTGCTAGAGTCACACTAGATACGCAGTATTTT. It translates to CSARVTLDTQYF.

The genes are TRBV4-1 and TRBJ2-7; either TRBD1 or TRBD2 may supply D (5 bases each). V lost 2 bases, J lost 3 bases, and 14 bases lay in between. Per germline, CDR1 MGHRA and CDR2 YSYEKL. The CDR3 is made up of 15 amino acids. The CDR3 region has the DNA TGCGCCAGCAGCCAACCGGGGCAGACGAACTACGAGCAGTACTTC. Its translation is CASSQPGQTNYEQYF.

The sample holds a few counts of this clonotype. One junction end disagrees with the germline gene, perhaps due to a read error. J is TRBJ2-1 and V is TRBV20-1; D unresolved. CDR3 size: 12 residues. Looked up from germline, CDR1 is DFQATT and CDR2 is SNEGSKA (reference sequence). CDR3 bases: TGCAGTGCTAGAACGCGTGACATATGGTGGGACTTC. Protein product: CSARTRDIWWDF.

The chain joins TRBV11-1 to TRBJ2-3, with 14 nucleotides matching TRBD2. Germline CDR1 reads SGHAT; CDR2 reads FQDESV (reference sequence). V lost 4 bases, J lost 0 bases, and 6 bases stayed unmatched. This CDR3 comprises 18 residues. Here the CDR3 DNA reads TGTGCCAGCAGCTCTCGGACTAGCGGGAGGAAGAGCACAGATACGCAGTATTTT. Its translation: CASSSRTSGRKSTDTQYF.

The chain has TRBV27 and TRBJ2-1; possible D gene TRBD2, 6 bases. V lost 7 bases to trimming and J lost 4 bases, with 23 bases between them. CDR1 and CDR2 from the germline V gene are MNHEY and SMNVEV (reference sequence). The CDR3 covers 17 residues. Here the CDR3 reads CASTWGGGRLGYNEQFF. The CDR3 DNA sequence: TGTGCCAGCACCTGGGGAGGAGGACGCCTGGGGTACAATGAGCAGTTCTTC.

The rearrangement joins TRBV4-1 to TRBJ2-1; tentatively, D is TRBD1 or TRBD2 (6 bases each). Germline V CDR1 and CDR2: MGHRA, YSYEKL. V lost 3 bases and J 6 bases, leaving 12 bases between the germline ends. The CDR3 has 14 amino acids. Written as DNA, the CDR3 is TGCGCCAGCAGCCATACAGGGACTTTCAATGAGCAGTTCTTC. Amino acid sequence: CASSHTGTFNEQFF.

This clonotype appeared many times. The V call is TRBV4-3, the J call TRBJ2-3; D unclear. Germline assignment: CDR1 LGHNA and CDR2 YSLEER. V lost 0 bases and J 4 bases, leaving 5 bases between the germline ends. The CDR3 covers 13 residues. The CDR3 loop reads CASSQEFADTQYF. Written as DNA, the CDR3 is TGCGCCAGCAGCCAAGAATTTGCAGATACGCAGTATTTT.

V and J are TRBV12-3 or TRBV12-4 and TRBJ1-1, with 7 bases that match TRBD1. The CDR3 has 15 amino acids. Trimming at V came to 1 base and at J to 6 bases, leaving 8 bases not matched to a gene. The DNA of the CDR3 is TGTGCCAGCAGTTTAGGAGGGGGCGTTGGGGCTGAAGCTTTCTTT. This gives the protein CASSLGGGVGAEAFF.

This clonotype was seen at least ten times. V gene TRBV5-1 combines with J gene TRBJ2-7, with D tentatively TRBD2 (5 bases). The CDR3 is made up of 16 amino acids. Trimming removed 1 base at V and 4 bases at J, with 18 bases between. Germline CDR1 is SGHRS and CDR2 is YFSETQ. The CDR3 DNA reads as TGCGCCAGCAGCTTGTCCCAGGAATCGTCGGGGTACGAGCAGTACTTC. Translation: CASSLSQESSGYEQYF.

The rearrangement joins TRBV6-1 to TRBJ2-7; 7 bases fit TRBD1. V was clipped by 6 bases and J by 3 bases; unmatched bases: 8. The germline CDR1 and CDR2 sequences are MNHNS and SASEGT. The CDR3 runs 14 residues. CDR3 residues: CASSPRRDSYEQYF. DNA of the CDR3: TGTGCCAGCAGCCCAAGACGGGACAGCTACGAGCAGTACTTC.

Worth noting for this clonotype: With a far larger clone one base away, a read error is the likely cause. CDR3 protein: CASSPEPTDTQYF. The CDR3 DNA reads TGTGCCAGCAGCCCCGAGCCCACAGATACGCAGTATTTT. The gene calls are TRBV7-6 and TRBJ2-3; D gene uncertain. Germline V CDR1 and CDR2: SGHVS, FNYEAQ. The CDR3 contains 13 residues. The germline V and J ends were trimmed by 5 bases and 2 bases, with 8 bases remaining between them.

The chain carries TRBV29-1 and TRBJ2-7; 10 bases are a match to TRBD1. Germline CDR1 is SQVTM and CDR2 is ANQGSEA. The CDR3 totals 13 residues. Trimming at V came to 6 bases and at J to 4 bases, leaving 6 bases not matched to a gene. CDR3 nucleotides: TGCAGCGTAGGAGGGACAGGGGCGTACGAGCAGTACTTC. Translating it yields CSVGGTGAYEQYF.

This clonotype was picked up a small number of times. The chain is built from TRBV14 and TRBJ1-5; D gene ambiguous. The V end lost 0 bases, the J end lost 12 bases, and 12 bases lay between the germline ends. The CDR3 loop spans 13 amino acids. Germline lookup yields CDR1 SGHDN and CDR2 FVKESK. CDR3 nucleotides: TGTGCCAGCAGCCAAGATAGGGCAGGCCGCCAGCATTTT. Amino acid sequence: CASSQDRAGRQHF.

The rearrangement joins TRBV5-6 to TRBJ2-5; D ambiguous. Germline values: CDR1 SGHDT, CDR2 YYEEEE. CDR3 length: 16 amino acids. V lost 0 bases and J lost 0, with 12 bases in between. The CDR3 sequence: CASSLVVWQNQETQYF. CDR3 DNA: TGTGCCAGCAGCTTGGTAGTATGGCAGAACCAAGAGACCCAGTACTTC.

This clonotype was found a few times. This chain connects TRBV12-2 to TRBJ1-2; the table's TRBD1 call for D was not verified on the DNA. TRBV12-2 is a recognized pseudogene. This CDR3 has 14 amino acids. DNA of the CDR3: TGTGCAAGTCGCCCTCGGGGCAGACACTATGGCTACACCTTC. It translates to CASRPRGRHYGYTF.

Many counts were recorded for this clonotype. CDR3 coding DNA: TGCAGTGCTCCCTACAATGAGCAGTTCTTC. Residues: CSAPYNEQFF. V usage is TRBV20-1 and J usage is TRBJ2-1; D gene uncertain. CDR3 length: 10 amino acids. Trimming shortened V by 5 bases and J by 2 bases, and 1 base separated the two germline ends. In germline, CDR1 is DFQATT, CDR2 SNEGSKA (reference sequence).

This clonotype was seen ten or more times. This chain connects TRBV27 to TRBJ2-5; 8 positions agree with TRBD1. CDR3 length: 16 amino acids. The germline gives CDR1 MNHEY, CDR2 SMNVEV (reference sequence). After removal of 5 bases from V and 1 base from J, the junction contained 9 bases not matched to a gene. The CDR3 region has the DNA TGTGCCAGCAGTCCCGGGACAGGACTCCTCCAAGAGACCCAGTACTTC. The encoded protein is CASSPGTGLLQETQYF.

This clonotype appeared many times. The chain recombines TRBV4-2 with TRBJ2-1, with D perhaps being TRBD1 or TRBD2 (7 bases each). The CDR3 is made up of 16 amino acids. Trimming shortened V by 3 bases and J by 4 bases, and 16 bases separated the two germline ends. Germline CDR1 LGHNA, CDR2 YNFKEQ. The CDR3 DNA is TGTGCCAGCAGCCACACAGGGGAGGGTTCTTACAATGAGCAGTTCTTC. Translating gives CASSHTGEGSYNEQFF.

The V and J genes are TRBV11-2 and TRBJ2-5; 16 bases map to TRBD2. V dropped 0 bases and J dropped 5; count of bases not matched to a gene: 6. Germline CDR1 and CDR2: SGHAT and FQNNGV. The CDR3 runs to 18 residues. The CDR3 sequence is CASSLEGLAGGPLETQYF. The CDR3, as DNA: TGTGCCAGCAGCTTAGAGGGACTAGCGGGAGGGCCGCTGGAGACCCAGTACTTC.

CDR3 protein: CATSDSQGARSGANVLTF. Written as DNA, the CDR3 is TGTGCCACCAGTGATTCCCAGGGGGCTAGATCTGGGGCCAACGTCCTGACTTTC. This chain joins TRBV24-1 and TRBJ2-6, with 8 bases aligning to TRBD1. CDR3 length: 18 residues. The germline V gene encodes CDR1 KGHDR and CDR2 SFDVKD. With V trimmed by 2 bases and J by 1 base, 6 bases remained unmatched.

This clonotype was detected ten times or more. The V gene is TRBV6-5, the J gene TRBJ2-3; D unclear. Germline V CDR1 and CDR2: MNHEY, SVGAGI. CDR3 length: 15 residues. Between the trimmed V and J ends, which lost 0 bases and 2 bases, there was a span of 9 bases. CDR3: CASSYSSEFTDTQYF. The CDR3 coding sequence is TGTGCCAGCAGTTACTCCTCAGAGTTCACAGATACGCAGTATTTT.